The 16 T cell receptor beta chains below come from one sample, sequenced in a study of vaccination and CD4 T cells after COVID-19. Treatment given: roughly 10-day PBMC culture with coronavirus spike peptide pools or control peptides (ViraFEST assay). These receptors' targets are unknown. The Oncomine TCR Beta short-read assay was applied to DNA of cultured CD4+ T cells. TCRdb re-analysed the PCR reads in MiXCR, keeping a single row per CDR3 protein. The sample records 20,000 to 30,000 distinct CDR3 sequences, 50% being singletons. The input for sequencing was CD4+ T cells from blood, cultured in vitro, taken before SARS-CoV-2 vaccination. The source of these receptors is a human donor who received a COVID-19 vaccine.

The chain couples TRBV20-1 to TRBJ2-5; TRBD2 aligns across 11 bases. The germline gives CDR1 DFQATT, CDR2 SNEGSKA (reference sequence). The CDR3 consists of 18 residues. The V gene end was trimmed by 5 bases and the J gene end by 4 bases; junction bases not matched to a gene: 18. Here the CDR3 DNA reads TGCAGTGCTTACTCCCTCGGTGATAGCGGGGGGGAGGGAGAGACCCAGTACTTC. It specifies CSAYSLGDSGGEGETQYF.

The CDR3 DNA sequence: TGTGCCAGCAGTGAAACGGAGGGGGTCCTCAACTATGGCTACACCTTC. Protein: CASSETEGVLNYGYTF. The chain couples TRBV2 to TRBJ1-2, with D possibly matching TRBD1 (6 bases). In germline, CDR1 is SNHLY, CDR2 FYNNEI. The CDR3 length is 16 residues. Trimming pared 2 bases from V and 2 bases from J, leaving 15 bases between.

In this sample, this clonotype turned up a few times. This sequence joins TRBV20-1 and TRBJ2-1, with D perhaps matching TRBD2 (6 bases). The germline V gene encodes CDR1 DFQATT and CDR2 SNEGSKA (reference sequence). Trimming pared 0 bases from V and 5 bases from J, leaving 8 bases between. The CDR3 is made up of 13 amino acids. CDR3 DNA sequence: TGCAGTGCTAGAGATGCGGGGAACAATGAGCAGTTCTTC. Residues: CSARDAGNNEQFF.

The chain is built from TRBV30 and TRBJ1-2, with 9 positions matching TRBD1. Germline CDR1 and CDR2: GTSNPN and SVGIG (reference sequence). With 1 base clipped from V and 3 bases from J, the junction kept 3 bases outside the gene matches. The CDR3 covers 14 residues. The CDR3, as DNA: TGTGCCTGGAGTGACAGGGGGCTTGACTATGGCTACACCTTC. As protein: CAWSDRGLDYGYTF.

The sample holds a few counts of this clonotype. The chain joins TRBV10-1 to TRBJ1-2; no firm D call. CDR3 length: 13 residues. Between the trimmed V and J ends, which lost 2 bases and 5 bases, there was a span of 9 bases. Germline assignment: CDR1 WNHNN and CDR2 SYGVQD (reference sequence). The CDR3, as DNA: TGCGCCAGCAGTGAGAATTTAGGGTATGGCTACACCTTC. Protein product: CASSENLGYGYTF.

This chain connects TRBV2 to TRBJ1-1; possible D gene TRBD1, 5 bases. V shed 3 bases and J shed 3 bases, with 11 bases lying between them. The CDR3 has 14 residues. Germline V gene sequence: CDR1 SNHLY, CDR2 FYNNEI. The CDR3 loop is CASSEGVRYTEAFF. The DNA for the CDR3 is TGTGCCAGCAGTGAGGGGGTTAGGTACACTGAAGCTTTCTTT.

CDR3 in amino acids: CSGGTSGQETQYF. The CDR3 DNA reads TGCAGTGGCGGGACTAGCGGGCAAGAGACCCAGTACTTC. The chain is built from TRBV20-1 and TRBJ2-5; 12 bases map to TRBD2. The germline V gene encodes CDR1 DFQATT and CDR2 SNEGSKA (reference sequence). The trim removed 7 bases at V and 2 bases at J, leaving 2 bases unmatched. This CDR3 is 13 amino acids long.

This rearrangement joins TRBV20-1 to TRBJ2-4; 7 nucleotides match TRBD1. The junction had 1 base not matched to a gene; V was cut back by 5 bases and J by 0 bases. From germline, CDR1 is DFQATT and CDR2 SNEGSKA (reference sequence). This CDR3 is 13 amino acids long. CDR3 in amino acids: CSAQGVAKNIQYF. The DNA for the CDR3 is TGCAGTGCTCAGGGGGTAGCCAAAAACATTCAGTACTTC.

V and J are TRBV7-9 and TRBJ2-1; 8 positions match TRBD1. Germline values: CDR1 SEHNR, CDR2 FQNEAQ (reference sequence). The CDR3 consists of 15 residues. The ends lost 5 bases at V and 4 bases at J; junction bases unmatched: 7. The CDR3 DNA sequence: TGTGCCAGCAGCCGATGGACAGGGTTGTACAATGAGCAGTTCTTC. Its translation: CASSRWTGLYNEQFF.

This clonotype was observed a handful of times. The rearrangement uses TRBV7-8 and TRBJ2-7; 10 bases line up with TRBD1. Germline-derived CDR1 and CDR2 are SGHVS and FQNEAQ. The CDR3 is 14 amino acids. The V segment lost 3 bases and the J segment 5 bases; nucleotides outside the gene matches: 4. CDR3 protein: CASSFGTGVHEQYF. CDR3 nucleotides: TGTGCCAGCAGCTTCGGGACAGGGGTTCACGAGCAGTACTTC.

The chain links TRBV6-4 to TRBJ1-3; D is unresolved. The CDR3 totals 14 residues. Germline-derived CDR1 and CDR2 are MRHNA and SNTAGT. V lost 11 bases and J lost 0, with 14 bases in between. CDR3 nucleotides: TGTGCCCTCCGTGCCATTTTCTCTGGAAACACCATATATTTT. This codes for CALRAIFSGNTIYF.

This clonotype was seen more than once but under ten times. In DNA form, the CDR3 reads TGTGCCAGCAGTCCACGGACAGGGGGCGCCGGTGGCTACACCTTC. It codes for CASSPRTGGAGGYTF. The genes are TRBV27 and TRBJ1-2; 11 nucleotides line up with TRBD1. In germline, CDR1 is MNHEY, CDR2 SMNVEV (reference sequence). V lost 5 bases and J lost 7; bases outside the gene matches: 9. The CDR3 sequence is 15 residues long.

This clonotype was detected once. The gene calls are TRBV6-1 and TRBJ2-1, with D possibly TRBD1 on 5 matching bases. The germline gives CDR1 MNHNS, CDR2 SASEGT. The CDR3 contains 15 residues. V lost 6 bases to trimming and J lost 4 bases, with 16 bases between them. The CDR3 region has the DNA TGTGCCAGCAGGGTCAGGGAAAACCCTTACAATGAGCAGTTCTTC. Amino acid sequence: CASRVRENPYNEQFF.

The rearrangement joins TRBV7-6 to TRBJ2-7; D is perhaps TRBD1 (5 bases). CDR1 is SGHVS, CDR2 FNYEAQ, per germline. The CDR3 contains 15 residues. Trimming cost V 2 bases and J 2 bases, with 13 bases left between them. Here the CDR3 DNA reads TGTGCCAGCAGCTTAAGGGGTCAAAACACCTACGAGCAGTACTTC. Its protein is CASSLRGQNTYEQYF.

The chain carries TRBV5-1 and TRBJ2-2, with D possibly matching TRBD1 (7 bases). V gave up 2 bases and J gave up 6 bases, with 14 bases separating them. CDR3 size: 15 residues. The germline gives CDR1 SGHRS, CDR2 YFSETQ. The CDR3 DNA sequence: TGCGCCAGCAGCTTAGGAGGGGGCCTGCCCGGGGAGCTGTTTTTT. This codes for CASSLGGGLPGELFF.

The chain is built from TRBV2 and TRBJ2-7; 10 bases fit TRBD1. The CDR3 length is 16 residues. Germline values: CDR1 SNHLY, CDR2 FYNNEI. Trimming cost V 3 bases and J 5 bases; bases outside gene matches: 10. The chain's CDR3 is CASSDVRGTGEDEQYF. The CDR3 DNA sequence: TGTGCCAGCAGTGATGTTCGAGGGACAGGGGAGGACGAGCAGTACTTC.